Presented here are 16 T cell receptor beta chains from one specimen sequenced in a study of blood T cell repertoires in COVID-19. The table came from immunoSEQ multiplex PCR; TCRdb's copy has only in-frame clones and leaves some out. The data contain under 200,000 clones, 80% to 85% of them singletons. Sequenced material: PBMCs or T cells enriched from blood (not recorded which). The receptors were gathered from a woman between 25 and 40 years old who had been exposed to COVID-19.

The chain couples TRBV4-1 to TRBJ2-3; TRBD2 might be the D (6 bases). Germline assignment: CDR1 MGHRA and CDR2 YSYEKL. Trimming took off 3 bases at V and 5 bases at J, with 18 bases between the two ends. This CDR3 contains 16 residues. The CDR3 bases are TGCGCCAGCAGCCAGGCCAGTGGGGGGACGGGAGATACGCAGTATTTT. It encodes CASSQASGGTGDTQYF.

This chain uses TRBV29-1 with TRBJ2-3; D is perhaps TRBD1 (7 bases). V was clipped by 5 bases and J by 2 bases, with 11 bases between them. Germline V gene sequence: CDR1 SQVTM, CDR2 ANQGSEA. The length of the CDR3 is 13 residues. The CDR3, as DNA: TGCAGCGTTTACAGGGGACTCACAGATACGCAGTATTTT. Translation gives CSVYRGLTDTQYF.

The chain carries TRBV7-8 and TRBJ2-3, with 12 bases lining up with TRBD2. Germline V gene sequence: CDR1 SGHVS, CDR2 FQNEAQ. This CDR3 contains 18 residues. V shed 5 bases, J shed 5 bases, and the junction held 14 bases outside the gene matches. CDR3 nucleotide sequence: TGTGCCAGCAGCCCCCCTAGCGGGGGGGCTGTGCGGGAAGATACGCAGTATTTT. It encodes CASSPPSGGAVREDTQYF. Full variable domain (rest looked up from reference TRBV7-8 and TRBJ2-3): GAGVSQSPRYKVAKRGQDVALRCDPISGHVSLFWYQQALGQGPEFLTYFQNEAQLDKSGLPSDRFFAERPEGSVSTLKIQRTQQEDSAVYLCASSPPSGGAVREDTQYFGPGTRLTVL.

This clone came up a few times. This chain connects TRBV12-3 or TRBV12-4 to TRBJ1-5; D gene unclear. CDR3 length: 13 amino acids. Trimming cost V 8 bases and J 0 bases, with 8 bases left between them. CDR3 nucleotide sequence: TGTGCCAGCGGAACAGATAGCAATCAGCCCCAGCATTTT. Amino acids: CASGTDSNQPQHF.

The chain couples TRBV19 to TRBJ2-3; the match to TRBD1 covers 8 bases. V lost 2 bases to trimming and J lost 3 bases; unmatched junction nucleotides: 13. Looked up from germline, CDR1 is LNHDA and CDR2 is SQIVND (reference sequence). The CDR3 consists of 18 residues. The DNA for the CDR3 is TGTGCCAGTAGTATAACCCCTCCGACAGGGGCTAGTACAGATACGCAGTATTTT. This encodes CASSITPPTGASTDTQYF.

There are a few counts of this clone. The V and J genes are TRBV23-1 and TRBJ1-2, with 8 nucleotides matching TRBD1. TRBV23-1 counts as an open reading frame of uncertain function. Trimming at V came to 0 bases and at J to 4 bases, leaving 4 bases not matched to a gene. The CDR3 contains 15 residues. CDR3: CASSQSRGRSYGYTF. Written as DNA, the CDR3 is TGCGCCAGCAGTCAATCCAGGGGGCGCAGCTATGGCTACACCTTC.

The chain carries TRBV20-1 and TRBJ2-1; TRBD1 might be the D (6 bases). The germline CDR1 and CDR2 sequences are DFQATT and SNEGSKA (reference sequence). This CDR3 has 11 amino acids. With 6 bases removed from V and 12 bases from J, the gap between germline ends came to 15 bases. The CDR3 coding sequence is TGCAGTGCGCACACAGGGATCCTGCAGTTCTTC. Its translation is CSAHTGILQFF.

This clone has only one observation. The gene calls are TRBV11-2 and TRBJ2-1; the D gene is possibly TRBD2 (7 bases). Trimming removed 5 bases at V and 4 bases at J, with 21 bases between. CDR1 is SGHAT and CDR2 is FQNNGV in the germline V gene. The CDR3 sequence is 17 residues long. The CDR3, as DNA: TGTGCCAGCAGCAAATGGGGCCGGGGGGCTGATTACAATGAGCAGTTCTTC. Translation: CASSKWGRGADYNEQFF.

The rearrangement links TRBV10-1 to TRBJ2-1; TRBD1 is a possible D gene (6 bases). V was pared by 1 base and J by 10 bases, with 11 bases between. This CDR3 is built from 13 residues. In germline, CDR1 is WNHNN, CDR2 SYGVQD (reference sequence). The CDR3 is CASSEYRTVEQFF. The CDR3 nucleotides read TGCGCCAGCAGTGAGTACCGGACAGTGGAGCAGTTCTTC.

The chain carries TRBV9 and TRBJ2-3, with TRBD1 as a possible D gene (5 bases). This CDR3 comprises 15 residues. CDR1 and CDR2 (germline): SGDLS, YYNGEE. V lost 0 bases and J 2 bases, leaving 10 bases between the germline ends. The CDR3 nucleotides are TGTGCCAGCAGCGTAGTTGGACACCACACAGATACGCAGTATTTT. Translation: CASSVVGHHTDTQYF.

The chain is built from TRBV6-1 and TRBJ1-6, with 10 nucleotides matching TRBD1. V gave up 4 bases and J gave up 7 bases; unmatched junction bases: 7. Germline V gives CDR1 MNHNS, CDR2 SASEGT. The length of the CDR3 is 16 residues. CDR3 protein: CASSGRQGADNSPLHF. CDR3 DNA sequence: TGTGCCAGCAGTGGACGACAGGGGGCTGACAATTCACCCCTCCACTTT.

The V and J genes are TRBV5-1 and TRBJ2-2, with D perhaps TRBD1 (5 bases). CDR1 SGHRS and CDR2 YFSETQ come from the germline V gene. Trimming took 2 bases from V and 1 from J, leaving 6 bases between them. This CDR3 spans 14 amino acids. This CDR3 is CASSFDRNTGELFF. CDR3 sequence (DNA): TGCGCCAGCAGCTTCGACAGGAACACCGGGGAGCTGTTTTTT.

This rearrangement joins TRBV6-5 to TRBJ1-5; no firm D call. CDR1 MNHEY and CDR2 SVGAGI come from the germline V gene. Trimming pared 8 bases from V and 1 base from J, leaving 15 bases between. The CDR3 covers 15 residues. CDR3 coding DNA: TGTGCCAGCGCCCTTGTGGAGGCCAGCAATCAGCCCCAGCATTTT. This gives the protein CASALVEASNQPQHF.

This chain's CDR3 is CASSNWTGSYEQYF. CDR3 DNA: TGTGCCAGTAGTAATTGGACAGGCTCCTACGAGCAGTACTTC. The chain carries TRBV19 and TRBJ2-7, with 7 bases fitting TRBD1. Germline CDR1 LNHDA, CDR2 SQIVND (reference sequence). The CDR3 runs 14 residues. After removal of 4 bases from V and 0 bases from J, the junction contained 3 bases not matched to a gene. Together with reference TRBV19 and TRBJ2-7, the CDR3 gives the full variable domain: DGGITQSPKYLFRKEGQNVTLSCEQNLNHDAMYWYRQDPGQGLRLIYYSQIVNDFQKGDIAEGYSVSREKKESFPLTVTSAQKNPTAFYLCASSNWTGSYEQYFGPGTRLTVT.

The chain is built from TRBV30 and TRBJ2-7, with a weak D call TRBD1 (5 bases). The germline CDR1 and CDR2 sequences are GTSNPN and SVGIG (reference sequence). This CDR3 contains 14 residues. The V and J ends lost 0 bases and 3 bases respectively, with 12 bases between them. The CDR3 loop is CAWSVSQGGYEQYF. CDR3 in DNA: TGTGCCTGGAGTGTCTCTCAGGGTGGCTACGAGCAGTACTTC.

The gene calls are TRBV2 and TRBJ1-2; TRBD1 aligns across 8 bases. There are 13 residues in the CDR3. Germline loops: CDR1 SNHLY, CDR2 FYNNEI. V was clipped by 5 bases and J by 4 bases; unmatched bases: 3. CDR3 nucleotide sequence: TGTGCCAGCAGTCCAGGGGGCTCCTATGGCTACACCTTC. Translating gives CASSPGGSYGYTF. Together with reference TRBV2 and TRBJ1-2, the CDR3 gives the full variable domain: EPEVTQTPSHQVTQMGQEVILRCVPISNHLYFYWYRQILGQKVEFLVSFYNNEISEKSEIFDDQFSVERPDGSNFTLKIRSTKLEDSAMYFCASSPGGSYGYTFGSGTRLTVV.